This TCR beta chain was retrieved from a study of beta chain features in type 1 diabetes. On the study more broadly: Similarity in age, gender and cell yields was seen between patients and healthy donors.

About this clone itself: Its antigen remains unknown. The same CDR3 also results from other DNA sequences found in this sample.

This CDR3 is 13 amino acids long. V lost 5 bases, J lost 0 bases, and 4 bases lay in between. CDR1 and CDR2 (germline): SGHTA, FQGNSA. Broader study findings: In type 1 diabetes patients, VDJ junctions had fewer insertions; deletions at these junctions were more frequent.

Central memory, naive, regulatory and stem cell-like memory CD4+ cells were sorted by CD45RO/CCR7/CD25/CD127/CD95/CD27. Sequenced material consisted of expressed TCRB transcripts (all of the isolated RNA was reverse transcribed). Here immunoSEQ multiplex PCR was the method, and the copy in TCRdb shows in-frame clones only, minus some. The sample contains 400,000 to 500,000 clones, 11% to 15% of which appear only once. The origin of this receptor is a man aged 25-40 years in good health. Source material: naive CD4+ T cells from blood. The V gene is TRBV7-2, the J gene TRBJ2-2; D gene unclear. CDR3 DNA: TGTGCCAGCAGCAGAACGAACACCGGGGAGCTGTTTTTT. This sequence encodes CASSRTNTGELFF.